This TCR beta chain was sequenced during a study of cytomegalovirus exposure and HLA in healthy donors. Profiling relied on immunoSEQ multiplex PCR, and the TCRdb table lists in-frame clones only, not all of them. The data hold 90,000 or so clones, with roughly 85% observed a single time. Sequencing input: PBMCs. The clonotype originates from a man between 18 and 29 years old in good health and CMV-seropositive.

Written as DNA, the CDR3 is TGTGCCACCAGCAGTAGGAGGGACTTGGCTAACTATGGCTACACCTTC. Protein product: CATSSRRDLANYGYTF. The V call is TRBV15, the J call TRBJ1-2; D is perhaps TRBD1 (5 bases). This CDR3 contains 16 residues. With 3 bases removed from V and 0 bases from J, the gap between germline ends came to 14 bases. Germline V gives CDR1 LNHNV, CDR2 YYDKDF (reference sequence).